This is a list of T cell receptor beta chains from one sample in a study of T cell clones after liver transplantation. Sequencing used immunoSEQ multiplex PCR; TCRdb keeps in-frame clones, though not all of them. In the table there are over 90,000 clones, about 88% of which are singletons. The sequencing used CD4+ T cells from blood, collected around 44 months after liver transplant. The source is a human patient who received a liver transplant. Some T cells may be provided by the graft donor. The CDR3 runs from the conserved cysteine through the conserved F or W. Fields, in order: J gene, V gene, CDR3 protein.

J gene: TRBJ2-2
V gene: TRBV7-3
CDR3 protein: CASSFRGQGAGELFF

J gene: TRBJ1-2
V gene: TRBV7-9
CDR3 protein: CASGPKEGDGYTF

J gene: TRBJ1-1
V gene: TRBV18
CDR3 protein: CASSRGSGGRNTEAFF

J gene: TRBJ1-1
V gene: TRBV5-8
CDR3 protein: CASSFPADPGAWNTEAFF

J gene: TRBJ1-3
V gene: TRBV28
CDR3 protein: CASSSSPGNTIYF

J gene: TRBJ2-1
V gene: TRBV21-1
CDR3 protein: CASSKMARQGDYNEQFF

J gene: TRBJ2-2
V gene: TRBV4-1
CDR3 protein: CASSQAGAGVGELFF

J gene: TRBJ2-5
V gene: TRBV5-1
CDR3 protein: CASSRSGSYQETQYF

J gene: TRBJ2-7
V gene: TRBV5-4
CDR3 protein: CASSPQLNLDEQYF

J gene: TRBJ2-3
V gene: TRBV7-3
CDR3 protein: CASSLDAGTDTQYF

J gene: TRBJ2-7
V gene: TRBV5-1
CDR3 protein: CASSLGGIAYEQYF

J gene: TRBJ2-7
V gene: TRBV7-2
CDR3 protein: CASSDYRLAGRDEQYF

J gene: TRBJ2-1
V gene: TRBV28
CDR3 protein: CASSLLTSGSNEQFF

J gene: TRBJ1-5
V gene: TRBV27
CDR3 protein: CASSLLPGQGDNQPQHF

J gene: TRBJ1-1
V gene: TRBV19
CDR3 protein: CASRWAPDTEAFF

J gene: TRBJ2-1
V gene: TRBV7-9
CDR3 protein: CASSLRGGDEQFF

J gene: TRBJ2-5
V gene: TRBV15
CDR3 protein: CATSRGAVAGGTQYF

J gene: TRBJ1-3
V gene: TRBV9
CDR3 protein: CASSPTGRAAVESGNTIYF

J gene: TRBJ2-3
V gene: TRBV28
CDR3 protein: CASTMEGQGNTDTQYF

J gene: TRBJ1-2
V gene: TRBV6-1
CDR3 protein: CASSAPPPLYGYTF

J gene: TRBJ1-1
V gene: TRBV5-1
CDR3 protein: CASSLGEAEAFF

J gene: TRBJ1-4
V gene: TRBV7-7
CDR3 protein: CASSLTGEKLFF

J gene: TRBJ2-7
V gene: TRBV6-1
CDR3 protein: CASSEVGRSSYEQYF

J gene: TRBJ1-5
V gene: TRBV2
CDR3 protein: CASRLQGNSNQPQHF

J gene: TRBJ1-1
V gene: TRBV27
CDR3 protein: CASSIKTGRANTEAFF

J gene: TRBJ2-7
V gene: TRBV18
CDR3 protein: CASSLPGSSYEQYF

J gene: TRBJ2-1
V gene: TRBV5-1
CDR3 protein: CASSQGGNEQFF

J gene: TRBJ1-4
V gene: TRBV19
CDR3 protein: CASKASTGRGEKLFF

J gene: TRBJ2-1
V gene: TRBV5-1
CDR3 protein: CASSLVAGGGNEQFF

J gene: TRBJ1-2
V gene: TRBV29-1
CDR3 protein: CSVEALQGLTNYGYTF

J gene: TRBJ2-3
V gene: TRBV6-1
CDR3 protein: CAAMRGGSRTDTQYF

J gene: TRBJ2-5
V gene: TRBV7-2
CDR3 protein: CASAPSETQYF

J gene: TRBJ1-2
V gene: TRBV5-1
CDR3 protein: CASSLAPDLYGYTF